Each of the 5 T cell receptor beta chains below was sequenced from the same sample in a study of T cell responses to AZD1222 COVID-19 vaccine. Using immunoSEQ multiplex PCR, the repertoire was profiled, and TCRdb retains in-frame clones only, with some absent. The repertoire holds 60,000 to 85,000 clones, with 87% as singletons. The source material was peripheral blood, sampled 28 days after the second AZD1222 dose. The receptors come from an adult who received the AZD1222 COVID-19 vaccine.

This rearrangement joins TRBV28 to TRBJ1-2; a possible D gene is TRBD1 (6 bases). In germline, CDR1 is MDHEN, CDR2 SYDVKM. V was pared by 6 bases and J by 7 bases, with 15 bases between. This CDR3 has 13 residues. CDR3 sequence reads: CASSVADRFGYTF. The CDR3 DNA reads TGTGCCAGCAGCGTAGCAGACAGGTTTGGCTACACCTTC.

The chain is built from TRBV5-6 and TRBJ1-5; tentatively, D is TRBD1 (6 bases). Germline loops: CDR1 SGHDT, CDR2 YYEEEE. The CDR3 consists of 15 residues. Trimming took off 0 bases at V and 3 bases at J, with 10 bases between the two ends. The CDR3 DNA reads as TGTGCCAGCAGCTTGGACAGGGAGTTCAATCAGCCCCAGCATTTT. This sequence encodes CASSLDREFNQPQHF.

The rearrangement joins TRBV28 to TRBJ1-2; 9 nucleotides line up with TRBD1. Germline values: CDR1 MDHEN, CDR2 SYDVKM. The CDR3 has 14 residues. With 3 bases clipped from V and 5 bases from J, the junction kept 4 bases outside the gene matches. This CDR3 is CASSLDRGVYGYTF. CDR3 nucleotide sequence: TGTGCCAGCAGTTTGGACAGGGGAGTTTATGGCTACACCTTC.

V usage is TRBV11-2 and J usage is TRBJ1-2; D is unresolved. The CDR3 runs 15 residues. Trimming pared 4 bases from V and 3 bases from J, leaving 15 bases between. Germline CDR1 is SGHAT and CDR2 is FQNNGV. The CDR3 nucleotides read TGTGCCAGCAGCTCCCGATCCGGGGAATACTATGGCTACACCTTC. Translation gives CASSSRSGEYYGYTF. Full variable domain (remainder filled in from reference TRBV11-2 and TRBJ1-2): EAGVAQSPRYKIIEKRQSVAFWCNPISGHATLYWYQQILGQGPKLLIQFQNNGVVDDSQLPKDRFSAERLKGVDSTLKIQPAKLEDSAVYLCASSSRSGEYYGYTFGSGTRLTVV.

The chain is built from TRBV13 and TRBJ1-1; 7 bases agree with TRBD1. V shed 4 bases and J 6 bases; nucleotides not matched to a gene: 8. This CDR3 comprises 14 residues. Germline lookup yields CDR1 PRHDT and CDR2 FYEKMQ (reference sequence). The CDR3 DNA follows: TGTGCCAGCAGCTCTACAGGGGAGGTCGCTGAAGCTTTCTTT. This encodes CASSSTGEVAEAFF.